Listed here are 27 T cell receptor beta chains from one sample, sequenced in a study of T cells in narcolepsy. The table came from immunoSEQ multiplex PCR; TCRdb's copy has only in-frame clones and leaves some out. The data contain roughly 10,000 clones, just over 70% of them singletons. Specimen: CD45RA- memory CD8+ T cells from PBMCs. The source of these receptors is a human donor with narcolepsy.

The J gene is TRBJ2-1, the V gene TRBV4-2; TRBD2 might be the D (5 bases). The V gene lost 1 base and the J gene lost 4 bases, with 11 bases spanning the gap. The CDR3 is made up of 15 amino acids. Germline CDR1 reads LGHNA; CDR2 reads YNFKEQ. As DNA, the CDR3 is TGTGCCAGCAGCCAAGTCAGCGGAAATTACAATGAGCAGTTCTTC. It encodes CASSQVSGNYNEQFF.

The V call is TRBV21-1, the J call TRBJ1-1. TRBV21-1 is annotated as a pseudogene. This CDR3 is 17 amino acids long. CDR3 sequence: CASSGPLATQFRTEAFF. The CDR3 DNA reads TGTGCCAGCAGCGGTCCTCTAGCTACACAATTTCGCACTGAAGCTTTCTTT.

V is TRBV30 and J is TRBJ2-3; D may correspond to TRBD1 or TRBD2 (6 bases each). The CDR3 has 15 amino acids. Germline V gene data show CDR1 as GTSNPN and CDR2 as SVGIG (reference sequence). V was cut by 1 base and J by 2 bases, with 13 bases left in between. The CDR3 here is CAWSAWGDNTDTQYF. The CDR3 DNA reads as TGTGCCTGGAGTGCTTGGGGGGACAACACAGATACGCAGTATTTT.

The chain couples TRBV4-2 to TRBJ2-2, with a possible D match to TRBD2 (5 bases). The ends were cut back, 1 base at V and 6 bases at J, with 15 bases in the middle. The germline CDR1 and CDR2 sequences are LGHNA and YNFKEQ. This CDR3 region has 16 residues. This CDR3 reads CASSQGLGMEAGELFF. The CDR3 DNA is TGTGCCAGCAGCCAAGGACTGGGGATGGAGGCCGGGGAGCTGTTTTTT.

This chain connects TRBV30 to TRBJ2-7, with TRBD1 matching 8 bases. With 2 bases clipped from V and 3 bases from J, the junction kept 6 bases outside the gene matches. CDR3 size: 14 residues. Germline-derived CDR1 and CDR2 are GTSNPN and SVGIG (reference sequence). The DNA of the CDR3 is TGTGCCTGGAGTACCGGGACAGGCTACTACGAGCAGTACTTC. Translating gives CAWSTGTGYYEQYF.

The chain employs TRBV7-2 and TRBJ1-1, with 7 bases aligning to TRBD1. The CDR3 runs to 15 residues. Unmatched junction bases numbered 6, after V lost 5 bases and J lost 0 bases. Germline V lookup: CDR1 SGHTA, CDR2 FQGNSA. Here the CDR3 DNA reads TGTGCCAGCAGCCCGACACAGGGGATGAACACTGAAGCTTTCTTT. Translation gives CASSPTQGMNTEAFF.

The chain links TRBV7-8 to TRBJ2-3, with D possibly called TRBD1 or TRBD2 (6 bases each). The CDR3 has 15 residues. The germline gives CDR1 SGHVS, CDR2 FQNEAQ. Trimming cost V 3 bases and J 4 bases, with 14 bases left between them. CDR3 nucleotide sequence: TGTGCCAGCAGCTTGACGGGGGCATCCCCAGATACGCAGTATTTT. Residues: CASSLTGASPDTQYF. Looking up the rest from reference TRBV7-8 and TRBJ2-3 gives the full variable domain: GAGVSQSPRYKVAKRGQDVALRCDPISGHVSLFWYQQALGQGPEFLTYFQNEAQLDKSGLPSDRFFAERPEGSVSTLKIQRTQQEDSAVYLCASSLTGASPDTQYFGPGTRLTVL.

Judged by abundance, this clone is medium-sized. The rearrangement joins TRBV4-3 to TRBJ1-3, with D tentatively TRBD1 (6 bases). Germline assignment: CDR1 LGHNA and CDR2 YSLEER. This CDR3 has 19 amino acids. Trimming shortened V by 0 bases and J by 4 bases, and 22 bases separated the two germline ends. CDR3 DNA: TGCGCCAGCAGCCAAGAATGGGCCGGTTTACAGGGATGGGGAAACACCATATATTTT. This encodes CASSQEWAGLQGWGNTIYF.

This rearrangement joins TRBV29-1 to TRBJ2-7; D is possibly TRBD1 or TRBD2 (5 bases each). This CDR3 is 17 amino acids long. Trimming cost V 0 bases and J 2 bases, with 20 bases left between them. In germline, CDR1 is SQVTM, CDR2 ANQGSEA. For the CDR3, the DNA is TGCAGCGTTGAAGATCGTGCTGGGGGACCTACGACCTACGAGCAGTACTTC. Amino acid sequence: CSVEDRAGGPTTYEQYF.

The chain recombines TRBV6-1 with TRBJ2-1; D is unresolved. From germline, CDR1 is MNHNS and CDR2 SASEGT. This CDR3 contains 15 residues. Trimming took 6 bases from V and 5 from J, leaving 17 bases between them. CDR3 nucleotides: TGTGCCAGCAGCCCGGAGCAGGTCGGACACAATGAGCAGTTCTTC. It is translated as CASSPEQVGHNEQFF.

This CDR3 is CASSLDPAGGYGYTF. The CDR3 DNA follows: TGTGCCAGCAGCTTAGATCCGGCAGGGGGCTATGGCTACACCTTC. V and J are TRBV7-2 and TRBJ1-2, with 7 bases identical to TRBD1. The CDR3 totals 15 residues. V was clipped by 1 base and J by 4 bases; unmatched bases: 6. CDR1 SGHTA and CDR2 FQGNSA come from the germline V gene.

The rearrangement joins TRBV25-1 to TRBJ1-1; D remains ambiguous. The CDR3 spans 12 residues. V was cut by 8 bases and J by 5 bases, with 12 bases left in between. The germline V gene has CDR1 MGHDK and CDR2 SYGVNS. CDR3 nucleotide sequence: TGTGCCAGCCGCCTAAAAGGGACTGAAGCTTTCTTT. Translated: CASRLKGTEAFF.

The chain recombines TRBV11-3 with TRBJ2-7, with D perhaps being TRBD1 or TRBD2 (5 bases each). V was trimmed by 5 bases and J by 2 bases, leaving 13 bases between them. CDR1 SGHNT and CDR2 YENEEA come from the germline V gene. This CDR3 has 14 amino acids. The CDR3 sequence: CASSGRDAPYEQYF. The CDR3, as DNA: TGTGCCAGCAGCGGCCGGGACGCCCCCTACGAGCAGTACTTC.

The chain employs TRBV7-6 and TRBJ2-1, with 7 bases matching TRBD2. The V segment lost 2 bases and the J segment 0 bases; nucleotides outside the gene matches: 10. Germline lookup yields CDR1 SGHVS and CDR2 FNYEAQ. CDR3 size: 18 residues. CDR3 DNA: TGTGCCAGCAGCTTACCTGCGGGGGTATCCAGCTCCTACAATGAGCAGTTCTTC. Translated: CASSLPAGVSSSYNEQFF.

V and J are TRBV19 and TRBJ1-1; 8 nucleotides match TRBD1. CDR1 LNHDA and CDR2 SQIVND come from the germline V gene (reference sequence). There are 14 residues in the CDR3. The V and J ends lost 6 bases and 3 bases, in that order; junction bases with no gene match: 6. CDR3 DNA sequence: TGTGCCAGTAGATTTCCAGGGGGCTACACTGAAGCTTTCTTT. Translation gives CASRFPGGYTEAFF.

The chain recombines TRBV4-3 with TRBJ2-7; D possibly corresponds to TRBD2 (5 bases). V dropped 4 bases and J dropped 4 bases, with 14 bases sitting between them. CDR1 and CDR2 (germline): LGHNA, YSLEER. There are 14 residues in the CDR3. CDR3 DNA sequence: TGCGCCAGCAGCCCCCTAGCTTGGGATTACGAGCAGTACTTC. It encodes CASSPLAWDYEQYF.

V usage is TRBV6-5 and J usage is TRBJ2-7; 9 nucleotides line up with TRBD1. The length of the CDR3 is 15 residues. Germline V gene sequence: CDR1 MNHEY, CDR2 SVGAGI. Trimming cost V 0 bases and J 3 bases; bases outside gene matches: 3. This chain's CDR3 is CASSYSEDRGYEQYF. The DNA for the CDR3 is TGTGCCAGCAGTTACTCGGAGGACAGGGGCTACGAGCAGTACTTC.

The chain employs TRBV28 and TRBJ2-1; D ambiguous. The CDR3 extends over 15 amino acids. Germline-derived CDR1 and CDR2 are MDHEN and SYDVKM. Trimming pared 2 bases from V and 2 bases from J, leaving 10 bases between. The CDR3 sequence: CASSLGPGPYNEQFF. CDR3 nucleotide sequence: TGTGCCAGCAGTTTAGGTCCCGGACCCTACAATGAGCAGTTCTTC.

This clone was counted only a few times. The rearrangement joins TRBV21-1 to TRBJ2-7; no DNA check was done on the table's D call, TRBD1. TRBV21-1 is assigned pseudogene status. The CDR3 length is 11 residues. Written as DNA, the CDR3 is TGTGCCAGCACCCAGGGGGTCGAGCAGTACTTC. Its translation: CASTQGVEQYF.

The chain employs TRBV28 and TRBJ1-2, with D unresolved. Deletions cut 5 bases from V and 1 base from J, with 8 bases between. The CDR3 totals 13 residues. CDR1 and CDR2 (germline): MDHEN, SYDVKM. The CDR3 DNA reads TGTGCCAGCAGTCCGACGGTTAACTATGGCTACACCTTC. This codes for CASSPTVNYGYTF.

V gene TRBV7-8 combines with J gene TRBJ2-5, with unresolved D. The closer fit of TRBJ2-7 to the DNA end suggests the J call may be wrong. The CDR3 totals 15 residues. Looked up from germline, CDR1 is SGHVS and CDR2 is FQNEAQ. As DNA, the CDR3 is TGTGCCAGCAGCTTAGGTAGGGCCAGGACCTACGAGCAGTACTTC. It encodes CASSLGRARTYEQYF.

This clone occurred once. The V gene is TRBV12-5, the J gene TRBJ2-3; 10 nucleotides align to TRBD2. Germline V gene lookup returns CDR1 LGHNT and CDR2 FRNRAP. This CDR3 has 17 residues. J gave up 0 bases and V 3 bases, and 6 bases lay outside the gene matches. The DNA of the CDR3 is TGTGCTAGTGGTTTTACTAGCGGGGCGACTAGCACAGATACGCAGTATTTT. Amino acids: CASGFTSGATSTDTQYF.

The chain uses TRBV15 and TRBJ2-1; 11 bases map to TRBD2. CDR3 length equals 14 residues. V shed 5 bases, J shed 13 bases, and the junction held 10 bases outside the gene matches. Germline V gives CDR1 LNHNV, CDR2 YYDKDF (reference sequence). The CDR3 protein is CATSVWTSGFPQFF. In nucleotides, the CDR3 is TGTGCCACCAGCGTATGGACTAGCGGGTTTCCTCAGTTCTTC.

This chain joins TRBV19 and TRBJ2-2; 7 nucleotides line up with TRBD2. Germline CDR1 LNHDA, CDR2 SQIVND (reference sequence). V gave up 1 base and J gave up 4 bases; unmatched junction bases: 3. The CDR3 has 15 amino acids. CDR3 protein: CASSIGLAGTGELFF. The CDR3 nucleotides read TGTGCCAGTAGTATAGGACTAGCAGGCACCGGGGAGCTGTTTTTT. The variable domain in full, completed from reference TRBV19 and TRBJ2-2, reads DGGITQSPKYLFRKEGQNVTLSCEQNLNHDAMYWYRQDPGQGLRLIYYSQIVNDFQKGDIAEGYSVSREKKESFPLTVTSAQKNPTAFYLCASSIGLAGTGELFFGEGSRLTVL.

This clone appeared a few times. This rearrangement joins TRBV7-2 to TRBJ2-7; perhaps TRBD1 as D (5 bases). Germline V gene lookup returns CDR1 SGHTA and CDR2 FQGNSA. V was clipped by 0 bases and J by 3 bases, with 6 bases between them. The CDR3 contains 13 residues. The CDR3 sequence is CASSLAGHYEQYF. The CDR3 DNA sequence: TGTGCCAGCAGCTTAGCCGGACACTACGAGCAGTACTTC.

The chain has TRBV19 and TRBJ2-7, with TRBD2 matching 9 bases. The CDR3 is 15 amino acids. V was pared by 5 bases and J by 2 bases, with 7 bases of the junction left unmatched. CDR1 and CDR2 from the germline V gene are LNHDA and SQIVND (reference sequence). CDR3 protein: CASSATSGPAYEQYF. The CDR3 region has the DNA TGTGCCAGTAGTGCAACTAGCGGGCCCGCCTACGAGCAGTACTTC.

This clone was found a few times. V is TRBV15 and J is TRBJ2-2, with 8 bases aligning to TRBD2. Trimming at V came to 3 bases and at J to 6 bases, leaving 9 bases not matched to a gene. This CDR3 has 16 residues. The germline V gene has CDR1 LNHNV and CDR2 YYDKDF (reference sequence). CDR3 DNA: TGTGCCACCAGCAGGAGTCAGCGGGAGCCTCCCGGGGAGCTGTTTTTT. Translated: CATSRSQREPPGELFF.